The source of this TCR beta chain is a study of T cells after yellow fever vaccination (dated by TCRdb to the late 2010s). For the wider study: The SMART-Seq v4 Ultra Low Input RNA kit was used to prepare libraries from fractions with low cell numbers. Bulk PBMC replicates and cell subsets were isolated from blood drawn at multiple timepoints before and after both primary and secondary immunization. To follow T-cell clones before and after primary and booster YFV17D yellow fever vaccination, bulk TCR alpha and beta repertoires were sequenced over time. Two healthy male donors, one aged 18 to 30 and one aged 30 to 40 years, were included in the cohort.

What the work shows at the level of the full study, not this receptor alone: After the booster, most of the clones that had expanded following primary vaccination were detected again (roughly 97% of CD4 and around nine tenths of CD8), which suggests that memory was broadly maintained. Compared with the primary T-cell response, the secondary T-cell response was weaker but faster, peaking on day 5 rather than day 15. A small share of clonotypes was detected in both CD4 and CD8 compartments, with the overlap likely arising from convergent recombination. Because the study included only a couple of donors, the extent to which the findings can be generalized is limited. Because abundant contaminating clonotypes from the bulk population could be contained in FACS-sorted repertoires, computational filtering was required.

TCR cDNA was synthesized by 5'RACE template switching, through which a universal primer site and unique molecular identifiers were introduced. Priming of cDNA synthesis was performed from both the TCR alpha and TCR beta constant segments. Two PCR steps were used to amplify libraries, with sample barcodes and sequencing adapters being added in the second step. Sequencing of libraries was performed on Illumina HiSeq 2500 (2x100 bp) or NovaSeq (2x150 bp). The published analysis was carried out like this. Demultiplexing of reads and collapsing into UMI consensus sequences were performed with MIGEC, and V(D)J alignment was carried out with MiXCR. Using edgeR on replicate PBMC samples, clonotypes were called vaccine-responding if FDR was below 0.01 and the log2 fold change was above 5 up to day 15. Each bulk clonotype received a CD4 or CD8 identity based on whether the sequenced CD4 or CD8 repertoire contained that clonotype at higher abundance. Through fastp at Q25 and MiXCR, TCRdb rebuilt clones from the public reads, retaining in-frame beta chains. Rows with a matching CDR3 protein are joined into one entry that keeps the most common DNA and genes. Clone size and V and J calls follow TCRdb, not the original study. In this sample the table shows about 330,000 distinct CDR3 sequences, around 6.8% of which occur a single time. The biggest ten clones account for about a sixth of the sample.

This clonotype was found many times. Its antigen is currently not known. No much larger clone exists at a distance of one base, and base qualities are not known. The treatment or condition label, read with the paper, signifies: live attenuated yellow fever vaccine strain. At each blood-draw timepoint, two biological replicates of bulk PBMCs were collected. PBMCs were isolated from peripheral blood using a standard Ficoll-Paque protocol. TriZol was used to extract RNA from bulk PBMCs, CD4 and CD8 fractions, and dextramer-positive and dextramer-negative fractions. The CDR3 spans 16 residues, from the cysteine through the phenylalanine. This entry keeps only the CDR3 DNA: 48 bases, framed from base 1. As encoded in the germline V gene, CDR1 is SGHRS while CDR2 is YFSETQ. Trimming accounts for 0 bases at V and 7 bases at J, while the number of junction bases matched to no gene is 11.

This TCR was recovered from a man aged 18 to 29 who received the YFV17D yellow fever vaccine. The specimen was PBMCs, collected roughly seven weeks after the first yellow fever vaccination. The V and J segments used are TRBV5-1 and TRBJ1-2; 8 middle bases align to TRBD1. CDR3 protein: CASSLVAGQGYSGYTF. The DNA sequence is given as TGCGCCAGCAGCTTGGTTGCCGGACAGGGTTATAGTGGCTACACCTTC.